The clone carrying this TCR beta chain was observed once. The antigen remains unidentified. The source of the sample is a study of T cells in localized non-small cell lung cancer. General observations from the study: The study found T cell clonality highest in uninvolved adjacent lung, above tumor. Sequencing involved a lone tumor region, leaving heterogeneity possible.

Some clones are missing from TCRdb's copy, which holds only in-frame ones; the method was immunoSEQ multiplex PCR. This repertoire shows approximately 26,000 clones, 91% found once; its top ten account for around 3.9%. Per germline, CDR1 MNHNS and CDR2 SASEGT. The V and J ends lost 1 base and 3 bases respectively, with 16 bases between them. The CDR3 is made up of 17 amino acids. The source of this sequence is an older female donor with stage II squamous cell lung carcinoma. The genes are TRBV6-1 and TRBJ2-1; D unclear. The sequencing used peripheral blood, collected before any cancer treatment. The CDR3 loop is CASSEEGRQALYNEQFF. CDR3 DNA sequence: TGTGCCAGCAGTGAAGAAGGGCGCCAGGCCCTCTACAATGAGCAGTTCTTC.